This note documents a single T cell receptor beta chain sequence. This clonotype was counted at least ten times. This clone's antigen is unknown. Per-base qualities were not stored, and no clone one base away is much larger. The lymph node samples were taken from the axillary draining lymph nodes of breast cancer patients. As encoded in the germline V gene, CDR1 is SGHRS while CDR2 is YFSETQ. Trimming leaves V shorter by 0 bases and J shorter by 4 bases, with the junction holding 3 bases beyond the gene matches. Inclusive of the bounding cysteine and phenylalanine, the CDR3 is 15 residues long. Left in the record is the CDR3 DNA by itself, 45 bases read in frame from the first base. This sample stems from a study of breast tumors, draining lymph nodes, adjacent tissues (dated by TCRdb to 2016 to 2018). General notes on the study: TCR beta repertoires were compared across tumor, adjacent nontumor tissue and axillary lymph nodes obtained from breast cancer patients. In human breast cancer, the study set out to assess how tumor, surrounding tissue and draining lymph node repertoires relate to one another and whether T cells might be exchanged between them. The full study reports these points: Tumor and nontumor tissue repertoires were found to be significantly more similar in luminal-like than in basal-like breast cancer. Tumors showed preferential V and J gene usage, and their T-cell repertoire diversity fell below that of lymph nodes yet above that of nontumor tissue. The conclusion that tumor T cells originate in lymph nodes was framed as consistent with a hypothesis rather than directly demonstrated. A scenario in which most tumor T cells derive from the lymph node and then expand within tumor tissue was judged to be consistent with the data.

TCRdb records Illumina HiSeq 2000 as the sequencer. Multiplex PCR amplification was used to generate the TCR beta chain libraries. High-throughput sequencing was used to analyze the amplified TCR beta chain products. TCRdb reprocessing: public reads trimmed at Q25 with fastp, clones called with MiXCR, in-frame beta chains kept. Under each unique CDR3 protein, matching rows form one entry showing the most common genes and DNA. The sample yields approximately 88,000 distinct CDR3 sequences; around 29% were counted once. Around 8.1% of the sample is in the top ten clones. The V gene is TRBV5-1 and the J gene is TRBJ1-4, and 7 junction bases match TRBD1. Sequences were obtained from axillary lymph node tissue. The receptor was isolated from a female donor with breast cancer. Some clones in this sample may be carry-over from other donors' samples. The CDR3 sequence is CASSLDGQVNEKLFF. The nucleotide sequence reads TGCGCCAGCAGCTTGGACGGACAGGTTAATGAAAAACTGTTTTTT.